This T cell receptor (beta chain) was observed in a study of blood T cell repertoires in COVID-19. Original methodology: Reference gene primer amplification yielded estimated nucleated cell counts. Repertoires were generated with immunoSEQ multiplex PCR, while TCRdb's copy carries only in-frame clones and drops some. V and J calls and clone size are as listed in that table; D and trimming were resolved from the DNA. The table lists about 240,000 clones, 83% of them singletons. The germline gives CDR1 SNHLY, CDR2 FYNNEI. Trimming took off 6 bases at V and 10 bases at J, with 13 bases between the two ends. The CDR3 is 12 residues long. Individuals drawn from about two dozen US areas were roughly 18 to 95 years old. Clinical history as reported by participants underpinned cohort assignment. Exposed enrollees encountered a COVID-19 case at some point within 2 weeks before study entry.

Sequenced material: PBMCs or T cells enriched from blood (not recorded which). This chain links TRBV2 with TRBJ1-5; D unclear. This TCR was sampled from a woman aged 40 to 49 who had been exposed to COVID-19. The CDR3 nucleotides read TGTGCCAGCAGCGAGAGACAATCTCCCCAGCATTTT. It codes for CASSERQSPQHF.